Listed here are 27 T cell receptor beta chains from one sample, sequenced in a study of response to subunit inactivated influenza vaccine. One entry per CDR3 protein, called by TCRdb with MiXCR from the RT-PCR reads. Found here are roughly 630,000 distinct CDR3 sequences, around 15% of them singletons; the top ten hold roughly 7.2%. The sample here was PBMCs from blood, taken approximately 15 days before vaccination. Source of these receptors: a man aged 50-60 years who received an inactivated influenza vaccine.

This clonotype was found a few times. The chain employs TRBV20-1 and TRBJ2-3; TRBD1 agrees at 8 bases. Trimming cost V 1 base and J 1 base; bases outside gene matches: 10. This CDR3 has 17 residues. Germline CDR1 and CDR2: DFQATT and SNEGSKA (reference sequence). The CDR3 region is CSARAITGQGGTDTQYF. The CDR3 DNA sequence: TGCAGTGCTAGAGCCATCACAGGACAGGGAGGCACAGATACGCAGTATTTT.

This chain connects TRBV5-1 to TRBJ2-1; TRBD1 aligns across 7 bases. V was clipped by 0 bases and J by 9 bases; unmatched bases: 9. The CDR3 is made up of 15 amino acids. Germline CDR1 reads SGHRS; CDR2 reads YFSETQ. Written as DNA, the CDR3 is TGCGCCAGCAGCTTGGTCTTCGAGGGGGCTGGTGAGCAGTTCTTC. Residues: CASSLVFEGAGEQFF.

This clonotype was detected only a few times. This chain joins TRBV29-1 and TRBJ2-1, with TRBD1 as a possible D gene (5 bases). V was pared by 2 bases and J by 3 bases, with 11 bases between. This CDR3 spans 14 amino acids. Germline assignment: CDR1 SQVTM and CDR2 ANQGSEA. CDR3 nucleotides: TGCAGCGTTGAAACGGACATAGGCTACAATGAGCAGTTCTTC. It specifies CSVETDIGYNEQFF.

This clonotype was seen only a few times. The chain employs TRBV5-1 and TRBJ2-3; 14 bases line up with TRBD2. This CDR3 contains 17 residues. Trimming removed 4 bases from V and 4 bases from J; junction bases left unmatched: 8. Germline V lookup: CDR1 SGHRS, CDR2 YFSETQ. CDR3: CASSEGTSGGRADTQYF. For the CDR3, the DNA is TGCGCCAGCAGCGAGGGGACTAGCGGGGGCAGAGCAGATACGCAGTATTTT.

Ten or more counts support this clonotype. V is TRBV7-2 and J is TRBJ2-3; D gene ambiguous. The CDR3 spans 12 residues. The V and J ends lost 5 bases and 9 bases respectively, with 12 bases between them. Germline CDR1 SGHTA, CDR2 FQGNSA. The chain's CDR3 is CASSPERVTQYF. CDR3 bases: TGTGCCAGCAGCCCGGAGCGAGTGACGCAGTATTTT.

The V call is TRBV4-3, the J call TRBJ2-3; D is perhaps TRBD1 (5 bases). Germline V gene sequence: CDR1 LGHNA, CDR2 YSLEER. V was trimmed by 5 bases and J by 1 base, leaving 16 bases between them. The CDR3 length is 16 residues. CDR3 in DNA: TGCGCCAGCAGCTACGTTAGGGGCTACGGCACAGATACGCAGTATTTT. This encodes CASSYVRGYGTDTQYF.

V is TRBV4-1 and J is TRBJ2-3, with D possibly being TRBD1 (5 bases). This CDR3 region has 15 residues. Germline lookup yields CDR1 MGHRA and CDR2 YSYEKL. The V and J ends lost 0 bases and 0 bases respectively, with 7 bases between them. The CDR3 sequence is CASSQETDSTDTQYF. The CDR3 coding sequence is TGCGCCAGCAGCCAAGAGACAGATAGCACAGATACGCAGTATTTT.

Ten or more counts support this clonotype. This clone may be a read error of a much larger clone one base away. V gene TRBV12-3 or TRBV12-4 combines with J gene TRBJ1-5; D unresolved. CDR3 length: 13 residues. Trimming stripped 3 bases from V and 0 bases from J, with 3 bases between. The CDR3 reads CASSFDSNQPQHF. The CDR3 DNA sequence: TGTGCCAGCAGTTTTGATAGCAATCAGCCCCAGCATTTT.

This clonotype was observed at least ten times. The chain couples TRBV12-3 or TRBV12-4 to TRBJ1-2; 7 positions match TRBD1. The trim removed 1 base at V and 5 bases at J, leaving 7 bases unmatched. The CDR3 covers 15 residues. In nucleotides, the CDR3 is TGTGCCAGCAGTTTAGGGACAGGCGGACCTTATGGCTACACCTTC. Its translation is CASSLGTGGPYGYTF.

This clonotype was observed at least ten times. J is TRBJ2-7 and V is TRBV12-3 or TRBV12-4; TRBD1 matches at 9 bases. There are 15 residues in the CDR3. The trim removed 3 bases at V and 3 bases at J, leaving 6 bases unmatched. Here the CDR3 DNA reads TGTGCCAGCAGTTTCCCTGACAGGGGGTTCTACGAGCAGTACTTC. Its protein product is CASSFPDRGFYEQYF.

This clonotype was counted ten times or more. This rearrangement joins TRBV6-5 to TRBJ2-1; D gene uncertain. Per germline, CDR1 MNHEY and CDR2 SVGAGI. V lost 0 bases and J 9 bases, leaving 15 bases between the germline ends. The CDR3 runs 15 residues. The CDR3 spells CASSYSSNVMGEQFF. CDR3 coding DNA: TGTGCCAGCAGTTACTCTTCTAACGTCATGGGTGAGCAGTTCTTC.

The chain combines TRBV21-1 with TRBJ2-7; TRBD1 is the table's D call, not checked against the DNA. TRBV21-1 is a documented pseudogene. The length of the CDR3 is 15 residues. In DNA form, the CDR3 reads TGTGCCAGCAGCCCTCCCCCTCGGGACAGGGGCGAGCAGTACTTC. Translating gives CASSPPPRDRGEQYF.

The CDR3 DNA reads as TGTGCCAGCAGTTTAAACGATGTGAATACGCAGTATTTT. It encodes CASSLNDVNTQYF. The rearrangement joins TRBV12-3 or TRBV12-4 to TRBJ2-3; D gene unclear. The V end lost 2 bases, the J end lost 7 bases, and 10 bases lay between the germline ends. The CDR3 is 13 amino acids.

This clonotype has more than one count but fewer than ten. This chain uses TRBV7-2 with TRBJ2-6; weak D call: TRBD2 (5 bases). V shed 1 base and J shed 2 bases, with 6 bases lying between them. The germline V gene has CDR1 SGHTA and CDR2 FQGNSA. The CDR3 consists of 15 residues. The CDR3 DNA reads TGTGCCAGCAGCTTAGACGGGACTGGGGCCAACGTCCTGACTTTC. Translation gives CASSLDGTGANVLTF.

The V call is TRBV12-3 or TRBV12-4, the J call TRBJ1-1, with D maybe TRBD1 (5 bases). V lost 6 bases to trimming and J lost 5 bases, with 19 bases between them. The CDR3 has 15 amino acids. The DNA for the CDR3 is TGTGCCAGCAGCCGAAGGACGCAGGGATGGACTGAAGCTTTCTTT. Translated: CASSRRTQGWTEAFF.

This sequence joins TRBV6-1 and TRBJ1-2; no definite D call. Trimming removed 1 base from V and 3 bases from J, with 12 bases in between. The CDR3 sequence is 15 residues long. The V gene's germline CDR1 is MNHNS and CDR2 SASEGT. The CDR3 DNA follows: TGTGCCAGCAGTGAAGTGAATTGGGATGACTATGGCTACACCTTC. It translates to CASSEVNWDDYGYTF.

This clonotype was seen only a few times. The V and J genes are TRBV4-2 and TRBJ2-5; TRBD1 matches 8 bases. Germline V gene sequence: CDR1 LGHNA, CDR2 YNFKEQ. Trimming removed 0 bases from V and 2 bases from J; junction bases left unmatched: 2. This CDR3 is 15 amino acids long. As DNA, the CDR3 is TGTGCCAGCAGCCAAGAAGGGACAGGACAAGAGACCCAGTACTTC. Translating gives CASSQEGTGQETQYF.

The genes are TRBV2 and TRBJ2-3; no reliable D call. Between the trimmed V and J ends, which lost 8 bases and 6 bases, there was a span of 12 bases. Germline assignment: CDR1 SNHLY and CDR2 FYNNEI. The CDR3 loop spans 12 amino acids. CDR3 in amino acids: CASSAPPDTQYF. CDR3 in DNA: TGTGCCAGCTCAGCTCCCCCGGATACGCAGTATTTT.

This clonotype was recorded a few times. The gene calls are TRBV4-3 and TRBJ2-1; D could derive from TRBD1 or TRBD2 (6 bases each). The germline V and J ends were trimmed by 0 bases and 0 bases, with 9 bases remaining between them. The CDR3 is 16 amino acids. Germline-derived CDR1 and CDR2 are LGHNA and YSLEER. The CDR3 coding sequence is TGCGCCAGCAGCCAAGAATGGGGGGCCTCCTACAATGAGCAGTTCTTC. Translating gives CASSQEWGASYNEQFF.

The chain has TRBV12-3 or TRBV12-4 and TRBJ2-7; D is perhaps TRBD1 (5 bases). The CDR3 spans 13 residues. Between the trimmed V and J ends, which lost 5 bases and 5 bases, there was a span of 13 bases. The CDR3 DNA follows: TGTGCCAGCAGTCCCACCGACAGACACGAGCAGTACTTC. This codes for CASSPTDRHEQYF.

This CDR3 is CSARGLAGEYEQYF. The CDR3 bases are TGCAGTGCTAGAGGCCTAGCGGGAGAGTACGAGCAGTACTTC. The rearrangement uses TRBV20-1 and TRBJ2-7; 10 bases agree with TRBD2. J was trimmed by 4 bases and V by 1 base; bases with no gene match: 4. Germline V gives CDR1 DFQATT, CDR2 SNEGSKA (reference sequence). The CDR3 is 14 amino acids.

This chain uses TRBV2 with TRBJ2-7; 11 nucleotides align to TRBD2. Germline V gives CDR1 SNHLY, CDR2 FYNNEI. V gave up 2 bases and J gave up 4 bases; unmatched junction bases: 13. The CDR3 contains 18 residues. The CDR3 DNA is TGTGCCAGCAGTGAAACCTCTGCCTGGACTAGCGGGTATTACGAGCAGTACTTC. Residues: CASSETSAWTSGYYEQYF.

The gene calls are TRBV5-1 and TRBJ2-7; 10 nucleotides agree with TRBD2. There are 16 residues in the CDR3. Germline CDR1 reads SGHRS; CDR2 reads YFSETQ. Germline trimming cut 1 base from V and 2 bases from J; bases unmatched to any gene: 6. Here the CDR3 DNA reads TGCGCCAGCAGCTTGACTAGCGGGGAGTCCCCCTACGAGCAGTACTTC. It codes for CASSLTSGESPYEQYF.

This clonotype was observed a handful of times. CDR3 coding DNA: TGCAGTGCTAGAGATCGGAATTACGAGCAGTACTTC. Its protein is CSARDRNYEQYF. The V and J genes are TRBV20-1 and TRBJ2-7; no firm D call. Between the trimmed V and J ends, which lost 0 bases and 4 bases, there was a span of 7 bases. The germline gives CDR1 DFQATT, CDR2 SNEGSKA (reference sequence). CDR3 length: 12 residues.

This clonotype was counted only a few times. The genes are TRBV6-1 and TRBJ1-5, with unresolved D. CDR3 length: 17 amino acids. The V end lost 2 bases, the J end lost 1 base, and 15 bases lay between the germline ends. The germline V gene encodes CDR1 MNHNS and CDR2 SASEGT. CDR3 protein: CASSEPGEKRSNQPQHF. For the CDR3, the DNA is TGTGCCAGCAGTGAACCGGGAGAAAAAAGGAGCAATCAGCCCCAGCATTTT.

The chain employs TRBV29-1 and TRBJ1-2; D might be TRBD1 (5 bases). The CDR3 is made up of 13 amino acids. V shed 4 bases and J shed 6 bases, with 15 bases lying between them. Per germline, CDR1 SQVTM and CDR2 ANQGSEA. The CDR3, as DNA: TGCAGCGTTGGGGCTCCTCAGGGTAATGGCTACACCTTC. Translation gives CSVGAPQGNGYTF.

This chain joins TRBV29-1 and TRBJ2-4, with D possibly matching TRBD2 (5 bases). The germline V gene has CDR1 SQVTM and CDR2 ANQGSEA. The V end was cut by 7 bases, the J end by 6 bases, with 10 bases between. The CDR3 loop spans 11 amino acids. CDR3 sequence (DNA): TGCAGCGGGACTGACTTAAACATTCAGTACTTC. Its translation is CSGTDLNIQYF.